A selection of T cell receptor beta chains follows, all from one sample in a study of blood T cell repertoires in COVID-19. This table comes from immunoSEQ multiplex PCR, and its TCRdb copy is limited to in-frame clones, with some not included. The sample carries under 150,000 clones, about 85% recorded once. The material sequenced was peripheral blood. These receptors all stem from a man aged 40-49 years with acute or convalescent COVID-19. Each CDR3 is given with its conserved first and last residue. A D gene is named only where the DNA matches it firmly. Part of the rows lack a size; the others show once, few, many or a class for expanded clones.

clone size	J gene	D gene	V gene	CDR3 length	CDR3 protein	CDR3 DNA
-	TRBJ1-1	-	TRBV20-1	12	CSASYRNSEAFF	TGCAGTGCTAGTTACCGAAATAGTGAAGCTTTCTTT
-	TRBJ2-7	TRBD1	TRBV5-1	15	CASSSYGTGGDEQYF	TGCGCCAGCAGCTCGTACGGGACAGGGGGCGACGAGCAGTACTTC
-	TRBJ2-2	-	TRBV20-1	11	CSAAEGGELFF	TGCAGTGCTGCCGAGGGAGGGGAGCTGTTTTTT
-	TRBJ2-7	-	TRBV3-1/TRBV3-2	14	CASSRGGPSYEQYF	TGTGCCAGCAGCCGGGGGGGGCCGTCCTACGAGCAGTACTTC
-	TRBJ2-5	-	TRBV27	17	CASSLSPGDGAPGTQYF	TGTGCCAGCAGTTTATCGCCAGGGGACGGGGCCCCAGGAACCCAGTACTTC
-	TRBJ2-2	TRBD1	TRBV4-2	15	CAIGSQGTGTGELFF	TGTGCCATCGGCTCACAGGGGACGGGAACCGGGGAGCTGTTTTTT
-	TRBJ2-1	-	TRBV24-1	14	CATSGRTAANEQFF	TGTGCCACCAGTGGCCGGACTGCTGCCAATGAGCAGTTCTTC
-	TRBJ1-1	-	TRBV6-5	12	CASSYNGRVAFF	TGTGCCAGCAGTTATAACGGCAGGGTTGCTTTCTTT
once	TRBJ2-7	TRBD1	TRBV7-9	13	CASSPADRVEQYF	TGTGCCAGCAGCCCCGCGGACAGGGTCGAGCAGTACTTC
-	TRBJ2-5	TRBD2	TRBV3-1/TRBV3-2	16	CASSRTSGGFQETQYF	TGTGCCAGCTCCCGGACTAGCGGGGGCTTTCAAGAGACCCAGTACTTC
-	TRBJ1-4	TRBD1	TRBV18	14	CASSPGQRGEKLFF	TGTGCCAGCTCACCGGGACAGAGGGGTGAAAAACTGTTTTTT
-	TRBJ1-3	-	TRBV7-9	17	CASSYTSGRGSGNTIYF	TGTGCCAGCAGCTATACCTCTGGTAGGGGCTCTGGAAACACCATATATTTT
once	TRBJ2-7	-	TRBV7-2	15	CASSPRVGVGYEQYF	TGTGCCAGCAGCCCGAGGGTTGGGGTCGGGTACGAGCAGTACTTC
-	TRBJ1-6	-	TRBV25-1	12	CASAGLNSPLHF	TGTGCCAGCGCAGGACTTAATTCACCCCTCCACTTT
-	TRBJ1-5	-	TRBV4-3	15	CASSQGTLGNQPQHF	TGCGCCAGCAGCCAAGGGACATTAGGGAATCAGCCCCAGCATTTT
-	TRBJ1-1	-	TRBV24-1	15	CATSDCDPGYTEAFF	TGTGCCACCAGTGATTGCGACCCCGGGTACACTGAAGCTTTCTTT
-	TRBJ2-2	TRBD2	TRBV19	17	CASSIGKGRGDTGELFF	TGTGCCAGTAGTATCGGGAAGGGCCGGGGGGACACCGGGGAGCTGTTTTTT
-	TRBJ2-2	-	TRBV18	12	CASSQETGELFF	TGTGCCAGCTCACAGGAGACCGGGGAGCTGTTTTTT
-	TRBJ2-3	TRBD2	TRBV2	15	CASSDPAGATDTQYF	TGTGCCAGCAGTGACCCAGCGGGGGCCACAGATACGCAGTATTTT
-	TRBJ1-2	TRBD1	TRBV29-1	13	CSVEGTGAYGYTF	TGCAGCGTTGAGGGGACAGGGGCCTATGGCTACACCTTC
once	TRBJ1-2	-	TRBV19	14	CASSMGTLIYGYTF	TGTGCCAGTAGTATGGGGACTCTCATCTATGGCTACACCTTC
-	TRBJ1-1	TRBD1	TRBV7-8	17	CASSLVFGQGDDTEAFF	TGTGCCAGCAGCTTAGTTTTTGGGCAGGGGGATGACACTGAAGCTTTCTTT
-	TRBJ2-7	TRBD2	TRBV4-1	13	CASSETSGYEQYF	TGCGCCAGCAGCGAGACTAGCGGCTACGAGCAGTACTTC
few	TRBJ1-5	-	TRBV6-5	13	CASSYQGIVPQHF	TGTGCCAGCAGTTACCAGGGGATTGTGCCCCAGCATTTT
-	TRBJ2-1	-	TRBV7-2	14	CASNDRPWVGEQFF	TGTGCCAGCAATGACCGACCGTGGGTGGGCGAGCAGTTCTTC
-	TRBJ2-1	TRBD1	TRBV18	14	CASSPAGGGGEQFF	TGTGCCAGCTCACCGGCAGGGGGCGGCGGTGAGCAGTTCTTC
-	TRBJ2-5	TRBD2	TRBV4-1	16	CASSQVGLAGLETQYF	TGCGCCAGCAGCCAAGTGGGACTAGCGGGGTTGGAGACCCAGTACTTC
-	TRBJ1-4	-	TRBV19	15	CASSLTPATNEKLFF	TGTGCCAGTAGTTTGACACCAGCAACTAATGAAAAACTGTTTTTT
-	TRBJ1-5	TRBD1	TRBV6-6	14	CASTGQGDSQPQHF	TGTGCCAGCACTGGACAGGGAGATAGTCAGCCCCAGCATTTT
-	TRBJ2-3	-	TRBV6-5	14	CASMGTAEPDTQYF	TGTGCCAGCATGGGGACTGCGGAACCAGATACGCAGTATTTT